Presented here are 27 T cell receptor beta chains from one specimen sequenced in a study of T-cell reconstitution after alpha-beta-depleted transplantation in children. Study findings and constraints: A year had passed since transplant, and T-cell counts and diversity by then came mostly from newly produced T cells.

This sample's TCRbeta library carried unique molecular identifier barcodes. A single record per CDR3 protein comes from TCRdb applying MiXCR to the PCR reads. This table has some 300,000 distinct CDR3 sequences, around 7.3% appearing once. Antigens for these TCRs are unknown. The specimen was peripheral blood, collected 360 days after TCRalphabeta/CD19-depleted stem cell transplant. All receptors derive from a female patient between 2 and 15 years old who had a stem cell transplant for Fanconi anemia, so the T cells may come from the graft donor.

In its sample, this clonotype was seen a few times. The chain carries TRBV7-9 and TRBJ1-2; D is perhaps TRBD1 (6 bases). The ends were cut back, 1 base at V and 12 bases at J, with 18 bases in the middle. CDR3 length: 14 residues. Germline CDR1 is SEHNR and CDR2 is FQNEAQ (reference sequence). The CDR3 bases are TGTGCCAGCAGCTTAGGAGGGGGGGACGGCCATAACACCTTC. Its translation is CASSLGGGDGHNTF.

This clonotype was detected only a few times. This chain connects TRBV11-3 to TRBJ2-7; 10 bases are shared with TRBD1. The CDR3 consists of 14 residues. V lost 3 bases, J lost 6 bases, and 5 bases stayed unmatched. CDR1 is SGHNT, CDR2 YENEEA, per germline. CDR3 coding DNA: TGTGCCAGCAGCTTCCCGGGACAGGGGAGCGAGCAGTACTTC. It encodes CASSFPGQGSEQYF.

This clonotype showed up many times. V is TRBV6-2 or TRBV6-3 and J is TRBJ2-3; D remains unclear. The CDR3 contains 15 residues. CDR1 is MNHEY, CDR2 SVGEGT, per germline. V was pared by 6 bases and J by 2 bases, with 15 bases between. The CDR3 is CASSRRNQDTDTQYF. The CDR3 DNA reads as TGTGCCAGCAGCCGAAGGAACCAGGACACAGATACGCAGTATTTT.

This clonotype was recorded a few times. The chain couples TRBV5-1 to TRBJ1-1; D may be TRBD1 (6 bases). V was trimmed by 1 base and J by 3 bases, leaving 16 bases between them. CDR3 length: 16 amino acids. The germline V gene has CDR1 SGHRS and CDR2 YFSETQ. The CDR3 sequence: CASSLMTVQGYTEAFF. For the CDR3, the DNA is TGCGCCAGCAGCTTGATGACCGTACAGGGATACACTGAAGCTTTCTTT.

The V call is TRBV11-2, the J call TRBJ1-6; D is ambiguous. Germline V lookup: CDR1 SGHAT, CDR2 FQNNGV. This CDR3 is built from 12 residues. Between the trimmed V and J ends, which lost 0 bases and 9 bases, there was a span of 3 bases. The CDR3 coding sequence is TGTGCCAGCAGCTTAGATGCTTCACCCCTCCACTTT. Its translation: CASSLDASPLHF.

There are many counts of this clonotype. V and J are TRBV4-1 and TRBJ2-7; D perhaps matches TRBD2 (5 bases). V was trimmed by 1 base and J by 3 bases, leaving 10 bases between them. This CDR3 has 14 amino acids. Germline V CDR1 and CDR2: MGHRA, YSYEKL. The CDR3 is CASSQGGPYYEQYF. The CDR3, as DNA: TGCGCCAGCAGCCAAGGCGGGCCCTACTACGAGCAGTACTTC.

This clonotype was seen many times. V gene TRBV20-1 combines with J gene TRBJ1-3; a weak D match, TRBD1 (5 bases). CDR3 length equals 14 residues. CDR1 and CDR2 (germline): DFQATT, SNEGSKA (reference sequence). The V and J ends lost 3 bases and 1 base respectively, with 10 bases between them. CDR3 loop: CSARTDQSGNTIYF. The CDR3 DNA reads as TGCAGTGCTAGGACAGATCAATCTGGAAACACCATATATTTT.

This clonotype occurred a few times. The V and J genes are TRBV6-5 and TRBJ1-1, with D unresolved. The germline gives CDR1 MNHEY, CDR2 SVGAGI. Trimming stripped 2 bases from V and 2 bases from J, with 12 bases between. The CDR3 totals 15 residues. Here the CDR3 reads CASSYQWTANTEAFF. The CDR3 coding sequence is TGTGCCAGCAGTTACCAATGGACGGCCAACACTGAAGCTTTCTTT.

This clonotype turned up a few times. J is TRBJ2-2 and V is TRBV11-2; TRBD2 matches 9 bases. The germline V gene has CDR1 SGHAT and CDR2 FQNNGV. The CDR3 totals 15 residues. The V gene end was trimmed by 3 bases and the J gene end by 7 bases; junction bases not matched to a gene: 6. The CDR3 coding sequence is TGTGCCAGCAGCTTCCTAGCGGGGCGTAGCGGGGAGCTGTTTTTT. Protein product: CASSFLAGRSGELFF.

This clonotype was picked up a small number of times. The chain combines TRBV30 with TRBJ2-2; 7 nucleotides align to TRBD2. This CDR3 region has 11 residues. Germline V CDR1 and CDR2: GTSNPN, SVGIG (reference sequence). V dropped 2 bases and J dropped 13; count of bases not matched to a gene: 4. The CDR3 here is CAWSSPGGLFF. The CDR3 DNA reads TGTGCCTGGAGTAGCCCGGGAGGGCTGTTTTTT.

The V call is TRBV25-1, the J call TRBJ2-2, with TRBD1 identical over 7 bases. The ends lost 1 base at V and 5 bases at J; junction bases unmatched: 1. The CDR3 runs to 14 residues. In germline, CDR1 is MGHDK, CDR2 SYGVNS. The CDR3 DNA follows: TGTGCCAGCAGTGAATCAGGGGGTACCGGGGAGCTGTTTTTT. Amino acids: CASSESGGTGELFF.

This clonotype was detected many times. The genes are TRBV5-1 and TRBJ2-7; 8 positions agree with TRBD2. The CDR3 runs 15 residues. CDR1 is SGHRS, CDR2 YFSETQ, per germline. V dropped 0 bases and J dropped 3; count of bases not matched to a gene: 5. CDR3 sequence (DNA): TGCGCCAGCAGCTTGGATCCTAGCGGGCTCTACGAGCAGTACTTC. It encodes CASSLDPSGLYEQYF.

This chain connects TRBV28 to TRBJ2-1, with a possible D match to TRBD2 (5 bases). V was shortened by 7 bases and J by 9 bases, with 13 bases between the two germline ends. CDR3 length: 12 amino acids. The germline V gene has CDR1 MDHEN and CDR2 SYDVKM. Here the CDR3 reads CASTSGGLEQFF. CDR3 DNA sequence: TGTGCCAGCACTTCGGGCGGACTTGAGCAGTTCTTC.

This clonotype was detected ten times or more. The chain carries TRBV6-2 or TRBV6-3 and TRBJ2-2; maybe TRBD2 (6 bases). Germline loops: CDR1 MNHEY, CDR2 SVGEGT. There are 13 residues in the CDR3. The V gene lost 8 bases and the J gene lost 4 bases, with 11 bases spanning the gap. This CDR3 reads CASWQGGTGELFF. For the CDR3, the DNA is TGTGCCAGCTGGCAGGGAGGCACCGGGGAGCTGTTTTTT.

The chain has TRBV7-6 and TRBJ2-5; D unresolved. From germline, CDR1 is SGHVS and CDR2 FNYEAQ. The CDR3 has 12 residues. V was trimmed by 7 bases and J by 3 bases, leaving 9 bases between them. The CDR3 here is CASTSAEETQYF. CDR3 nucleotide sequence: TGTGCCAGCACCTCCGCTGAAGAGACCCAGTACTTC.

This clonotype has only a few counts. The chain couples TRBV7-9 to TRBJ1-2; 10 nucleotides match TRBD1. Germline V gives CDR1 SEHNR, CDR2 FQNEAQ (reference sequence). The CDR3 length is 14 residues. With V trimmed by 5 bases and J by 3 bases, 3 bases remained unmatched. The CDR3 here is CASSLGTGDYGYTF. The DNA of the CDR3 is TGTGCCAGCAGCCTCGGGACAGGGGACTATGGCTACACCTTC. Supplemented by reference TRBV7-9 and TRBJ1-2, the full variable domain reads DTGVSQNPRHKITKRGQNVTFRCDPISEHNRLYWYRQTLGQGPEFLTYFQNEAQLEKSRLLSDRFSAERPKGSFSTLEIQRTEQGDSAMYLCASSLGTGDYGYTFGSGTRLTVV.

In its sample, this clonotype was seen many times. The rearrangement links TRBV28 to TRBJ2-7; no clear D. The germline CDR1 and CDR2 sequences are MDHEN and SYDVKM. Trimming stripped 2 bases from V and 6 bases from J, with 11 bases between. The CDR3 is 13 residues long. The CDR3 here is CASSLRTPLEQYF. CDR3 in DNA: TGTGCCAGCAGTTTACGAACACCCCTCGAGCAGTACTTC.

Turning to this clonotype: A clone one base away is much larger, so this may be a read error. The J gene is TRBJ2-3, the V gene TRBV10-2, with 10 positions matching TRBD2. After removal of 4 bases from V and 11 bases from J, the junction contained 9 bases not matched to a gene. This CDR3 is 14 amino acids long. From germline, CDR1 is WSHSY and CDR2 SAAADI. CDR3 nucleotide sequence: TGCGCCAGCAGTGGTGCTAGCGGGAGCAATAGGCAGTATTTT. Translated: CASSGASGSNRQYF.

The V call is TRBV15, the J call TRBJ1-2, with D unresolved. Trimming removed 5 bases from V and 2 bases from J, with 15 bases in between. Germline V gives CDR1 LNHNV, CDR2 YYDKDF (reference sequence). This CDR3 comprises 15 residues. The CDR3 sequence is CATSSEEPINYGYTF. Written as DNA, the CDR3 is TGTGCCACCAGCTCGGAGGAACCCATAAACTATGGCTACACCTTC.

Many counts were recorded for this clonotype. The V and J genes are TRBV20-1 and TRBJ1-1; tentatively, D is TRBD1 (5 bases). The CDR3 loop spans 12 amino acids. The germline gives CDR1 DFQATT, CDR2 SNEGSKA (reference sequence). The V gene lost 3 bases and the J gene lost 5 bases, with 10 bases spanning the gap. The CDR3 DNA is TGCAGTGCTAGCAGGGTAGGAACTGAAGCTTTCTTT. Encoded protein: CSASRVGTEAFF.

V and J are TRBV5-1 and TRBJ1-4; 7 nucleotides line up with TRBD1. V lost 4 bases and J lost 5; bases outside the gene matches: 5. The germline CDR1 and CDR2 sequences are SGHRS and YFSETQ. CDR3 length: 14 amino acids. For the CDR3, the DNA is TGCGCCAGCAGCCAGGGACAGTTGAATGAAAAACTGTTTTTT. Residues: CASSQGQLNEKLFF.

This clonotype was recorded many times. The chain uses TRBV6-6 and TRBJ1-1; the D gene is possibly TRBD1 (6 bases). The V end was cut by 6 bases, the J end by 1 base, with 6 bases between. CDR3 length: 12 residues. Germline V gene lookup returns CDR1 MNHNY and CDR2 SVGAGI (reference sequence). This CDR3 reads CASRQGNTEAFF. CDR3 nucleotides: TGTGCCAGCAGACAGGGGAACACTGAAGCTTTCTTT.

This clonotype was picked up many times. The gene calls are TRBV5-1 and TRBJ2-2; D not certain. The V end was cut by 4 bases, the J end by 6 bases, with 10 bases between. Germline V gives CDR1 SGHRS, CDR2 YFSETQ. This CDR3 is built from 13 residues. The CDR3 DNA follows: TGCGCCAGCAGCCTGAGAAGTTCCGGGGAGCTGTTTTTT. Translation gives CASSLRSSGELFF.

The chain combines TRBV20-1 with TRBJ1-5, with D perhaps TRBD1 (6 bases). From germline, CDR1 is DFQATT and CDR2 SNEGSKA (reference sequence). The V and J ends lost 1 base and 4 bases respectively, with 17 bases between them. CDR3 length: 16 residues. The CDR3 loop is CSARVYREGGNQPQHF. The DNA for the CDR3 is TGCAGTGCTAGAGTGTACAGGGAGGGTGGTAATCAGCCCCAGCATTTT.

This clonotype was observed a few times. The chain combines TRBV6-6 with TRBJ2-1, with D perhaps given as TRBD1 or TRBD2 (5 bases each). The V end lost 6 bases, the J end lost 6 bases, and 12 bases lay between the germline ends. The CDR3 is 13 amino acids. Germline V gives CDR1 MNHNY, CDR2 SVGAGI (reference sequence). The chain's CDR3 is CASSPSGGNEQFF. For the CDR3, the DNA is TGTGCCAGCAGCCCAAGTGGGGGCAATGAGCAGTTCTTC.

This clonotype was counted many times. The chain couples TRBV5-1 to TRBJ2-2; D is ambiguous. Germline V CDR1 and CDR2: SGHRS, YFSETQ. V was trimmed by 1 base and J by 2 bases, leaving 15 bases between them. There are 17 residues in the CDR3. The CDR3 protein is CASSLLQRRVNTGELFF. The CDR3 coding sequence is TGCGCCAGCAGCTTGCTCCAAAGACGGGTCAACACCGGGGAGCTGTTTTTT.

At least ten counts were recorded for this clonotype. V is TRBV12-3 or TRBV12-4 and J is TRBJ2-7, with 8 bases matching TRBD2. The CDR3 contains 15 residues. V dropped 8 bases and J dropped 0; count of bases not matched to a gene: 9. CDR3 nucleotides: TGTGCCAGCGGTGCGGCCGGGACTAGCTCCTACGAGCAGTACTTC. Its protein is CASGAAGTSSYEQYF.